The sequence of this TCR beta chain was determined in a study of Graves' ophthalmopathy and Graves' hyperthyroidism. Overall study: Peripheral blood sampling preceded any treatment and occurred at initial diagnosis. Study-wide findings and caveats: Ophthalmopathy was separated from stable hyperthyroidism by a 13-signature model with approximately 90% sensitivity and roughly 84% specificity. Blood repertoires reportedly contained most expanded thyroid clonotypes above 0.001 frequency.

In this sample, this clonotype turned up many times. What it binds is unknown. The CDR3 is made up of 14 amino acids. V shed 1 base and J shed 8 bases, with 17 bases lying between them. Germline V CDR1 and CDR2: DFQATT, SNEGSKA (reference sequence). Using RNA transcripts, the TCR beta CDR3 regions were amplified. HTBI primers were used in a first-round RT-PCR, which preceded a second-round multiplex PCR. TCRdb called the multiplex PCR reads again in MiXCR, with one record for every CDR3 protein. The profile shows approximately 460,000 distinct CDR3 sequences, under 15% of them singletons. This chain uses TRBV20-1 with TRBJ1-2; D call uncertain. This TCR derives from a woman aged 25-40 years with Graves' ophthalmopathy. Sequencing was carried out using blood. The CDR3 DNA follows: TGCAGTGCTAGAGTATGGGCAGATCTGGCGGGCTACACCTTC. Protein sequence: CSARVWADLAGYTF.